This TCR beta chain was observed in a study of T cells in women clearing cervical HPV infection (dated 2018 in TCRdb). About the investigation overall: Cases were some 24 women with histologically confirmed HPV16-related CIN3 or worse, including a couple of invasive cancers. The 20 to 25 controls were women who cleared a single incident HPV16 infection within 12 months without developing precancer or cancer. Case blood was taken at the visit when the lesion was first identified, whereas control blood was taken when infection was no longer detected. Among cases, blood sampling came a median of 149 days after lesion detection, with an interquartile range of roughly 85 to 220 days. Since only a few of the women had HLA typing available, the possibility that HLA type was acting as a confounder could not be ruled out. The exploratory proof-of-principle case-control study was nested within the Guanacaste HPV Natural History Study in Costa Rica and compared TCR repertoires across cervical HPV16 outcomes. Cases and controls were matched on age within five years and on year of sample collection. A median age of roughly 33 years was observed in cases versus around 40 in controls, and no significant differences in baseline characteristics were found. In the parent cohort, around 9,800 women aged 18 or older were enrolled in Guanacaste, Costa Rica, during about 1993 to 1995 and then followed for roughly seven years. Five blinded duplicates per group were added as quality controls, so that about 60 samples were obtained: about 50 participants and 10 replicates.

The immunoSEQ assay used multiplex PCR to amplify TCR beta CDR3 regions from an average of approximately 1,200 ng of genomic DNA per sample. To correct primer bias, the assay used a complete synthetic TCR repertoire to set an amplification baseline. The amplicons were sequenced on the Illumina platform. The study's processing was this. Error correction of the sequences involved clustering with frequency ratios plus a modified nearest-neighbor algorithm, after which the sequences were analyzed in the immunoSEQ Analyzer using IMGT gene definitions. At each rarefaction depth, TCR richness and evenness were averaged across 20 rarefaction repeats, and samples with fewer sequences than that depth were excluded. V, D and J gene relative abundances were compared between groups with Wilcoxon rank sum tests, applying FDR correction. For the blinded duplicates, the intraclass correlation was roughly 96% for TCR richness and averaged 76.4% across about 66 gene segments. This immuneACCESS table, as held by TCRdb, lists in-frame sequences with V and J called but not all clones. Of the missing ones, under half trace to an unresolved V gene in checked studies; the others have no known cause. The DNA was the basis for D and trimming; V, J and clone size are from that table. This sample's clone table shows 20,000 to 25,000 clones. The ten largest clonotypes hold 6.5% to 8.5% of the sample.

Every participant had a single incident cervical HPV16 infection, and prevalent HPV16 infections were excluded. Cervical HPV DNA was detected by MY09/MY11 PCR, and genotyping was performed by dot-blot hybridization. Fifteen mL of heparinized blood were centrifuged, and the buffy coat was split into aliquots, frozen at -30 degrees C, and then kept at -80 degrees C. Genomic DNA was extracted from buffy coat specimens using QIAGEN kits. On the study overall, not on this receptor specifically: Cases were distinguished from controls with an estimated AUC of almost 0.85 by random forest classifiers combining richness and V gene abundances. Cases had lower TRBV6-7 relative abundance than controls (approximately 0.11% versus 0.16%; Bonferroni P = 0.0008). The cross-sectional design could not show whether associations preceded infection or resulted from it; effector/memory subsets and HPV-specific T cells were not isolated. Because the number of T cells in each sample was unknown, differences in richness could reflect differing T-cell content rather than repertoire biology. Across sequencing depths, CIN3+ cases showed significantly higher TCR repertoire richness than controls, but evenness did not differ between the groups.

A note on this clone: There is no known antigen for this receptor. The CDR3 end lies 3 residues beyond the end of the read and is filled in from the germline J gene.

The germline V gene encodes CDR1 SGHTA and CDR2 FQGTGA. Measured from the cysteine to the phenylalanine, the CDR3 is 14 residues long. The CDR3 was read in part: 33 bases, with the frame set at base 1. The chain is encoded by TRBV7-3 joined to TRBJ1-2; no D gene can be assigned with confidence. Material: blood buffy coat. The TCR comes from a woman between 18 and 70 years old with a cervical HPV16 infection that either progressed to CIN3+ or cleared (not recorded which). The CDR3 protein is CASSVSSVSGTYTF. The sequenced part of the CDR3 DNA is TGTGCCAGCAGCGTCTCTAGCGTGTCGGGTACC.